Each of the 14 T cell receptor beta chains below was sequenced from the same sample in a study of shared clonotypes between healthy human individuals. Libraries were prepared by immunoSEQ multiplex PCR; TCRdb keeps only in-frame clonotypes and omits some of them. The data contain 450,000 to 500,000 clones, about 79% of them singletons. The sequenced sample was PBMCs. The receptors here all came from a woman aged 40 to 50 in good health. Some clones in this sample may be carry-over from other donors' samples.

The chain links TRBV5-1 to TRBJ2-7; 11 bases match TRBD2. V shed 0 bases and J 7 bases; nucleotides not matched to a gene: 12. This CDR3 contains 17 residues. Germline V gives CDR1 SGHRS, CDR2 YFSETQ. This chain's CDR3 is CASSLALAGGPSWEQYF. The CDR3 DNA is TGCGCCAGCAGCTTGGCCCTAGCGGGAGGACCGTCTTGGGAGCAGTACTTC.

This clone was seen just once. J is TRBJ1-5 and V is TRBV19, with 7 bases matching TRBD1. CDR1 and CDR2 from the germline V gene are LNHDA and SQIVND (reference sequence). The CDR3 loop spans 15 amino acids. Trimming took 9 bases from V and 6 from J; bases not matched to a gene: 14. The CDR3 DNA follows: TGTGCCAGCTCCCCCGGGCAGGGGGGTTTTCAGCCCCAGCATTTT. Translation: CASSPGQGGFQPQHF.

The J gene is TRBJ1-2, the V gene TRBV11-2; D gene ambiguous. Looked up from germline, CDR1 is SGHAT and CDR2 is FQNNGV. The CDR3 contains 13 residues. The V end was cut by 5 bases, the J end by 8 bases, with 15 bases between. CDR3 sequence (DNA): TGTGCCAGCAGCCCCCTCCGGTTGAAAGGCTACACCTTC. It encodes CASSPLRLKGYTF. The variable domain in full, with the rest retrieved from reference TRBV11-2 and TRBJ1-2, is EAGVAQSPRYKIIEKRQSVAFWCNPISGHATLYWYQQILGQGPKLLIQFQNNGVVDDSQLPKDRFSAERLKGVDSTLKIQPAKLEDSAVYLCASSPLRLKGYTFGSGTRLTVV.

This clone has a handful of counts. The chain is built from TRBV6-1 and TRBJ1-2; D perhaps matches TRBD1 (5 bases). This CDR3 has 15 amino acids. Per the germline V gene, CDR1 is MNHNS and CDR2 is SASEGT. The germline V and J ends were trimmed by 2 bases and 5 bases, with 15 bases remaining between them. In DNA, the CDR3 is TGTGCCAGCAGTGAATCAGGAGGGGTAGGGTATGGCTACACCTTC. It encodes CASSESGGVGYGYTF.

J is TRBJ2-1 and V is TRBV7-3; possibly TRBD2 for D (6 bases). The CDR3 consists of 14 residues. CDR1 and CDR2 from the germline V gene are SGHTA and FQGTGA. V was shortened by 5 bases and J by 9 bases, with 17 bases between the two germline ends. The CDR3 region is CASSPGASEPEQFF. CDR3 sequence (DNA): TGTGCCAGCAGCCCCGGAGCTAGCGAGCCTGAGCAGTTCTTC.

V is TRBV6-5 and J is TRBJ2-3, with no clear D. The V gene lost 6 bases and the J gene lost 4 bases, with 8 bases spanning the gap. CDR3 length: 12 amino acids. The germline V gene encodes CDR1 MNHEY and CDR2 SVGAGI. CDR3 sequence (DNA): TGTGCCAGCAGGGAGTCTCCAGATACGCAGTATTTT. Its protein is CASRESPDTQYF.

The V call is TRBV30, the J call TRBJ2-7; D is tentatively TRBD1 or TRBD2 (5 bases each). The V gene's germline CDR1 is GTSNPN and CDR2 SVGIG (reference sequence). The CDR3 is 16 amino acids. V shed 3 bases and J shed 6 bases, with 24 bases lying between them. The CDR3 sequence: CAWREPLQEGRGEQYF. The CDR3 nucleotides read TGTGCCTGGAGGGAACCCTTACAGGAAGGTCGGGGCGAGCAGTACTTC.

A few counts support this clone. Other nucleotide sequences in the sample specify the same CDR3. The rearrangement joins TRBV11-2 to TRBJ2-6; D possibly uses TRBD1 or TRBD2 (5 bases each). CDR3 length: 16 residues. V was clipped by 4 bases and J by 0 bases, with 10 bases between them. Germline V lookup: CDR1 SGHAT, CDR2 FQNNGV. The CDR3 DNA sequence: TGTGCCAGCAGCTCGGGACGGAACTCTGGGGCCAACGTCCTGACTTTC. It translates to CASSSGRNSGANVLTF.

In DNA form, the CDR3 reads TGTGCCAGCAGTTTGGGGGCAAGGGCAGGACTAGCCAAAAACATTCAGTACTTC. It codes for CASSLGARAGLAKNIQYF. V is TRBV27 and J is TRBJ2-4; tentative D call: TRBD1 (6 bases). The CDR3 consists of 18 residues. From germline, CDR1 is MNHEY and CDR2 SMNVEV (reference sequence). Deletions cut 3 bases from V and 0 bases from J, with 18 bases between.

About this clone itself: The likely explanation is a read error, given a far larger clone one base away. The rearrangement links TRBV30 to TRBJ2-5; D not resolved. This CDR3 has 13 amino acids. Trimming left V 4 bases short and J 2 bases short, with 11 bases between. Germline values: CDR1 GTSNPN, CDR2 SVGIG (reference sequence). The CDR3, as DNA: TGTGCCTGGAACAGAGTCCCTCAAGAGACCCAGTACTTC. Translation gives CAWNRVPQETQYF.

As regards this clone: One base separates it from a far larger clone, so it is likely a read error. The chain has TRBV5-1 and TRBJ2-7; D gene ambiguous. The germline gives CDR1 SGHRS, CDR2 YFSETQ. The CDR3 runs 15 residues. The CDR3 sequence is CASSLEGSRAYEQHF. The CDR3 nucleotides read TGCGCCAGCAGCTTGGAAGGATCCAGAGCCTACGAGCAGCACTTC.

The rearrangement joins TRBV28 to TRBJ2-2; 7 bases are a match to TRBD1. This CDR3 region has 17 residues. Germline V lookup: CDR1 MDHEN, CDR2 SYDVKM. The V gene end was trimmed by 5 bases and the J gene end by 1 base; junction bases not matched to a gene: 10. The CDR3 region is CASSQREQGWNTGELFF. CDR3 nucleotide sequence: TGTGCCAGCAGTCAGAGGGAACAGGGGTGGAACACCGGGGAGCTGTTTTTT.

This chain joins TRBV25-1 and TRBJ1-6; the D is unclear. The CDR3 is 16 amino acids. The V gene lost 3 bases and the J gene lost 7 bases, with 16 bases spanning the gap. Germline V gives CDR1 MGHDK, CDR2 SYGVNS. The CDR3 is CASSDMGGSRNSPLHF. CDR3 DNA: TGTGCCAGCAGTGACATGGGAGGTTCCCGGAATTCACCCCTCCACTTT.

This clone was seen only a few times. J is TRBJ2-1 and V is TRBV7-2, with 10 bases aligning to TRBD1. The CDR3 sequence is 17 residues long. V was pared by 1 base and J by 4 bases, with 7 bases of the junction left unmatched. Germline CDR1 SGHTA, CDR2 FQGNSA. CDR3 amino acids: CASSLGLRDRGYNEQFF. The CDR3 DNA follows: TGTGCCAGCAGCTTAGGCTTGCGGGACAGGGGATACAATGAGCAGTTCTTC.